Listed here are 15 T cell receptor beta chains from one sample, sequenced in a study of cytomegalovirus exposure and HLA in healthy donors. The primer mix had 60 Vbeta and 13 Jbeta primers. The protocol was immunoSEQ multiplex PCR, while the TCRdb copy is restricted to in-frame clones and leaves out a portion. This table holds 130,000 to 150,000 clones, around 73% found once. Sequenced: PBMCs. The receptors stem from a human donor in good health.

This chain connects TRBV13 to TRBJ2-7; a possible D gene is TRBD1 (6 bases). Trimming cost V 5 bases and J 0 bases, with 8 bases left between them. In germline, CDR1 is PRHDT, CDR2 FYEKMQ (reference sequence). CDR3 length: 13 amino acids. This CDR3 is CASSPGDSYEQYF. The CDR3 DNA reads TGTGCCAGCAGCCCAGGGGACTCCTACGAGCAGTACTTC.

In its sample, this clone was seen once. CDR3 coding DNA: TGCGCCAGCAGCTCCGGACTAGCGGGAACGTACAATGAGCAGTTCTTC. It codes for CASSSGLAGTYNEQFF. The gene calls are TRBV5-1 and TRBJ2-1; 12 nucleotides line up with TRBD2. This CDR3 is 16 amino acids long. Germline lookup yields CDR1 SGHRS and CDR2 YFSETQ. After removal of 3 bases from V and 4 bases from J, the junction contained 5 bases not matched to a gene.

This chain connects TRBV9 to TRBJ2-5, with TRBD2 identical over 10 bases. The CDR3 runs 14 residues. Germline V gives CDR1 SGDLS, CDR2 YYNGEE. V lost 4 bases to trimming and J lost 4 bases; unmatched junction nucleotides: 4. The CDR3: CASSIVAGGETQYF. Written as DNA, the CDR3 is TGTGCCAGCAGCATAGTAGCGGGAGGAGAGACCCAGTACTTC.

This sequence joins TRBV4-1 and TRBJ2-4, with TRBD2 matching over 7 bases. CDR1 and CDR2 from the germline V gene are MGHRA and YSYEKL. The CDR3 covers 18 residues. V gave up 1 base and J gave up 1 base; unmatched junction bases: 10. The CDR3 sequence: CASSQGAGVAAAKNIQYF. CDR3 bases: TGCGCCAGCAGCCAAGGGGCGGGGGTAGCGGCGGCCAAAAACATTCAGTACTTC.

The chain has TRBV18 and TRBJ2-5; 12 bases are a match to TRBD2. With 3 bases clipped from V and 5 bases from J, the junction kept 4 bases outside the gene matches. Germline loops: CDR1 KGHSH, CDR2 LQKENI. The CDR3 sequence is 15 residues long. CDR3 in DNA: TGTGCCAGCTCACCGATGACTAGCGGGAGTGAGACCCAGTACTTC. Amino acid sequence: CASSPMTSGSETQYF.

This clone was seen more than once but under ten times. The V call is TRBV7-9, the J call TRBJ2-3, with 10 bases fitting TRBD2. CDR1 is SEHNR and CDR2 is FQNEAQ in the germline V gene (reference sequence). This CDR3 is built from 15 residues. Germline trimming cut 3 bases from V and 2 bases from J; bases unmatched to any gene: 2. CDR3 loop: CASSFGLADTDTQYF. The CDR3 DNA follows: TGTGCCAGCAGCTTCGGACTAGCGGACACAGATACGCAGTATTTT. The variable domain in full, with the rest retrieved from reference TRBV7-9 and TRBJ2-3, is DTGVSQNPRHKITKRGQNVTFRCDPISEHNRLYWYRQTLGQGPEFLTYFQNEAQLEKSRLLSDRFSAERPKGSFSTLEIQRTEQGDSAMYLCASSFGLADTDTQYFGPGTRLTVL.

V usage is TRBV7-9 and J usage is TRBJ1-1; 8 bases are a match to TRBD1. The CDR3 covers 14 residues. Germline loops: CDR1 SEHNR, CDR2 FQNEAQ (reference sequence). V trimming: 6 bases; J trimming: 4 bases; junction bases outside the gene matches: 7. CDR3 residues: CASRGQGASTEAFF. For the CDR3, the DNA is TGTGCCAGCAGGGGCCAGGGGGCGAGCACTGAAGCTTTCTTT.

This clone appeared once. The rearrangement joins TRBV7-9 to TRBJ2-7, with 10 bases matching TRBD2. CDR1 and CDR2 (germline): SEHNR, FQNEAQ (reference sequence). V shed 5 bases and J 0 bases; nucleotides not matched to a gene: 4. The CDR3 totals 15 residues. CDR3 DNA: TGTGCCAGCAGCAAACTAGCGGGGAGCTCCTACGAGCAGTACTTC. This gives the protein CASSKLAGSSYEQYF.

V gene TRBV11-2 combines with J gene TRBJ2-3; 11 nucleotides align to TRBD2. The CDR3 has 15 residues. V shed 6 bases, J shed 5 bases, and the junction held 7 bases outside the gene matches. Germline assignment: CDR1 SGHAT and CDR2 FQNNGV. Here the CDR3 DNA reads TGTGCCAGCAGTTTACTAGCGGGGGAGGTAGATACGCAGTATTTT. Amino acids: CASSLLAGEVDTQYF.

V gene TRBV7-9 combines with J gene TRBJ1-5, with 12 bases lining up with TRBD1. This CDR3 has 15 residues. The germline V gene has CDR1 SEHNR and CDR2 FQNEAQ (reference sequence). Trimming at V came to 5 bases and at J to 6 bases, leaving 5 bases not matched to a gene. In nucleotides, the CDR3 is TGTGCCAGCAGCCGAGGGACAGGGGGCTTTCAGCCCCAGCATTTT. It translates to CASSRGTGGFQPQHF.

CDR3: CAGGQQDSPLHF. CDR3 in DNA: TGTGCCGGGGGACAGCAGGATTCACCCCTCCACTTT. J is TRBJ1-6 and V is TRBV28; 7 positions match TRBD1. V was clipped by 11 bases and J by 8 bases; unmatched bases: 6. From germline, CDR1 is MDHEN and CDR2 SYDVKM. This CDR3 is 12 amino acids long.

This clone was found a few times. This chain joins TRBV2 and TRBJ1-1, with TRBD1 as a possible D gene (6 bases). Trimming cost V 2 bases and J 5 bases, with 12 bases left between them. This CDR3 comprises 14 residues. Germline CDR1 is SNHLY and CDR2 is FYNNEI. The CDR3 sequence: CASSENRVGTEAFF. For the CDR3, the DNA is TGTGCCAGCAGTGAAAACAGGGTGGGGACTGAAGCTTTCTTT. The variable domain in full, with the rest retrieved from reference TRBV2 and TRBJ1-1, is EPEVTQTPSHQVTQMGQEVILRCVPISNHLYFYWYRQILGQKVEFLVSFYNNEISEKSEIFDDQFSVERPDGSNFTLKIRSTKLEDSAMYFCASSENRVGTEAFFGQGTRLTVV.

The rearrangement joins TRBV2 to TRBJ2-1; the D is unclear. Trimming took off 6 bases at V and 11 bases at J, with 8 bases between the two ends. Germline V gives CDR1 SNHLY, CDR2 FYNNEI. The CDR3 contains 10 residues. This CDR3 is CASRDSKQFF. CDR3 in DNA: TGTGCCAGCAGAGACTCAAAGCAGTTCTTC.

The CDR3 is CASGTGQGAKNIQYF. The CDR3, as DNA: TGCGCCAGCGGCACGGGACAGGGAGCCAAAAACATTCAGTACTTC. This chain uses TRBV5-1 with TRBJ2-4, with 9 bases aligning to TRBD1. In germline, CDR1 is SGHRS, CDR2 YFSETQ. CDR3 size: 15 residues. Unmatched junction bases numbered 5, after V lost 7 bases and J lost 0 bases.

The rearrangement joins TRBV11-3 to TRBJ2-1; 8 bases are shared with TRBD2. The CDR3 loop spans 16 amino acids. V lost 3 bases to trimming and J lost 3 bases; unmatched junction nucleotides: 7. From germline, CDR1 is SGHNT and CDR2 YENEEA. This CDR3 is CASSFGGGRDYNEQFF. The CDR3 DNA reads TGTGCCAGCAGCTTTGGCGGGGGGCGCGACTACAATGAGCAGTTCTTC. Full variable domain (rest looked up from reference TRBV11-3 and TRBJ2-1): EAGVVQSPRYKIIEKKQPVAFWCNPISGHNTLYWYLQNLGQGPELLIRYENEEAVDDSQLPKDRFSAERLKGVDSTLKIQPAELGDSAVYLCASSFGGGRDYNEQFFGPGTRLTVL.